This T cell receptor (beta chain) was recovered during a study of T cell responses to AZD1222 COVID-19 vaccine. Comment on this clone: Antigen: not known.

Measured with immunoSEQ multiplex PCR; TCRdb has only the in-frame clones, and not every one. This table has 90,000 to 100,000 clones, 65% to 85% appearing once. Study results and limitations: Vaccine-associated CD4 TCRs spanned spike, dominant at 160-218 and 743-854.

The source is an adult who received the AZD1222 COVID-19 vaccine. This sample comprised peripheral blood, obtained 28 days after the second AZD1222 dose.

CDR3 nucleotide sequence: TGTGCCAGCAGTTTGGACAGCGCTAACTATGGCTACACCTTC. Translation gives CASSLDSANYGYTF. The chain has TRBV6-2 or TRBV6-3 and TRBJ1-2; perhaps TRBD1 as D (6 bases). Germline values: CDR1 MNHEY, CDR2 SVGEGT. The ends were cut back, 4 bases at V and 0 bases at J, with 9 bases in the middle. This CDR3 spans 14 amino acids.